One sample yielded the 3 T cell receptor beta chains listed below, sequenced in a study of molecular identifiers for immune sequencing clone quantification. TCRdb used MiXCR to reprocess the PCR reads, holding one entry per CDR3 protein. The data show about 330,000 distinct CDR3 sequences, with 24% seen just once and about 0.73% held by the top ten. The sample was naive CD8+ T cells from blood, with Jurkat cell RNA spiked in. Indicated subset: FACS-sorted CD8+CD4-CCR7+CD45RA+ naive T cells. Every receptor here comes from a human donor in good health. Some libraries in this study had Jurkat cell RNA spiked in.

This clonotype was counted many times. The V and J genes are TRBV24-1 and TRBJ2-1; D unresolved. The CDR3 sequence is 13 residues long. V lost 1 base and J lost 9, with 9 bases in between. Germline-derived CDR1 and CDR2 are KGHDR and SFDVKD. The CDR3 is CATSDLRYGEQFF. Written as DNA, the CDR3 is TGTGCCACCAGTGATTTACGTTACGGTGAGCAGTTCTTC.

This clonotype has just a few counts. The chain joins TRBV15 to TRBJ2-7, with 9 bases matching TRBD1. The CDR3 is 19 residues long. Unmatched junction bases numbered 15, after V lost 0 bases and J lost 3 bases. CDR1 LNHNV and CDR2 YYDKDF come from the germline V gene (reference sequence). This CDR3 reads CATSRDYMFLDRGYYEQYF. CDR3 DNA sequence: TGTGCCACCAGCAGAGATTATATGTTTTTGGACAGGGGCTACTACGAGCAGTACTTC.

J is TRBJ2-1 and V is TRBV11-3, with TRBD2 as a possible D gene (6 bases). Trimming removed 4 bases from V and 6 bases from J, with 16 bases in between. The CDR3 runs 15 residues. The germline V gene has CDR1 SGHNT and CDR2 YENEEA. CDR3 in amino acids: CASSSTNGRGNEQFF. CDR3 nucleotide sequence: TGTGCCAGCAGCTCAACTAACGGGAGAGGCAATGAGCAGTTCTTC.